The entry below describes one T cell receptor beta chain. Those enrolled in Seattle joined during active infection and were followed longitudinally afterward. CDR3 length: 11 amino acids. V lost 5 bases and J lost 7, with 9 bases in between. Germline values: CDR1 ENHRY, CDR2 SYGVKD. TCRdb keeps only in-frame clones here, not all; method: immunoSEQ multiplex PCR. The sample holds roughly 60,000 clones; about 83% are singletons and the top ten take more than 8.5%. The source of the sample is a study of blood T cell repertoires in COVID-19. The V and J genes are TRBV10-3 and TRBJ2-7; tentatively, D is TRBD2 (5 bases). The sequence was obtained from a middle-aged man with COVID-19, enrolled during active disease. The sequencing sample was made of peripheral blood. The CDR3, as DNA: TGTGCCATCAGTCAGTTAGCGGAGCAGTACTTC. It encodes CAISQLAEQYF.